The 5 T cell receptor beta chains listed next were all sequenced from one sample in a study of cytomegalovirus exposure and HLA in healthy donors. This PCR relied on a set of 60 Vbeta primers and 13 Jbeta primers. Repertoires were generated with immunoSEQ multiplex PCR, while TCRdb's copy carries only in-frame clones and drops some. The table includes some 150,000 clones, roughly 81% detected once. Material for sequencing was PBMCs. Receptor source: a female donor in good health and CMV-seronegative.

The chain joins TRBV2 to TRBJ1-3; D is ambiguous. Trimming stripped 7 bases from V and 0 bases from J, with 7 bases between. CDR3 length equals 13 residues. CDR1 is SNHLY and CDR2 is FYNNEI in the germline V gene. Here the CDR3 reads CASNIISGNTIYF. In nucleotides, the CDR3 is TGTGCCAGCAATATAATCTCTGGAAACACCATATATTTT.

The CDR3 loop reads CASSTNQPQHF. The CDR3 DNA sequence: TGTGCCAGCAGCACTAATCAGCCCCAGCATTTT. The chain has TRBV21-1 and TRBJ1-5. TRBV21-1 is recorded as a pseudogene. The CDR3 extends over 11 amino acids.

The genes are TRBV14 and TRBJ2-1; D is undetermined. Trimming left V 1 base short and J 4 bases short, with 17 bases between. CDR1 SGHDN and CDR2 FVKESK come from the germline V gene. The CDR3 totals 17 residues. The CDR3 loop is CASSQGGGSLTYNEQFF. The CDR3 nucleotides are TGTGCCAGCAGCCAAGGTGGCGGATCCCTTACATACAATGAGCAGTTCTTC.

This rearrangement joins TRBV7-8 to TRBJ2-7; 8 bases map to TRBD1. CDR1 SGHVS and CDR2 FQNEAQ come from the germline V gene. CDR3 size: 13 residues. The trim removed 3 bases at V and 7 bases at J, leaving 5 bases unmatched. Here the CDR3 reads CASSFRTGREQYF. The CDR3 DNA follows: TGTGCCAGCAGCTTTCGGACAGGGAGAGAGCAGTACTTC.

This clone was observed a few times. The V call is TRBV19, the J call TRBJ2-1, with 8 bases that match TRBD1. Losses at the gene ends were 4 bases for V and 7 bases for J; bases not matched to a gene: 6. This CDR3 region has 14 residues. Germline CDR1 is LNHDA and CDR2 is SQIVND (reference sequence). In DNA form, the CDR3 reads TGTGCCAGTAGTACCGGGACAGGCCTTAATGAGCAGTTCTTC. Amino acids: CASSTGTGLNEQFF.